Listed here are 23 T cell receptor beta chains from one sample, sequenced in a study of blood T cell repertoires in COVID-19. TCRdb keeps only in-frame clones here, not all; method: immunoSEQ multiplex PCR. The sample lists 230,000 or so clones; roughly 89% were seen once. The sample consisted of peripheral blood. The origin of the receptors is a woman aged 40 to 50 who had recovered from COVID-19.

The CDR3 protein is CASSRGGSLVDYGYTF. The CDR3 coding sequence is TGTGCCAGCAGCCGGGGTGGGAGCCTCGTCGACTATGGCTACACCTTC. This chain joins TRBV13 and TRBJ1-2; no clear D. Germline-derived CDR1 and CDR2 are PRHDT and FYEKMQ (reference sequence). With 5 bases removed from V and 3 bases from J, the gap between germline ends came to 19 bases. This CDR3 is 16 amino acids long. The full variable domain, with the rest looked up from reference TRBV13 and TRBJ1-2, is AAGVIQSPRHLIKEKRETATLKCYPIPRHDTVYWYQQGPGQDPQFLISFYEKMQSDKGSIPDRFSAQQFSDYHSELNMSSLELGDSALYFCASSRGGSLVDYGYTFGSGTRLTVV.

This chain joins TRBV5-6 and TRBJ1-2; TRBD1 agrees at 8 bases. Germline V gives CDR1 SGHDT, CDR2 YYEEEE. V shed 4 bases and J 7 bases; nucleotides not matched to a gene: 9. This CDR3 has 14 amino acids. The CDR3 protein is CASSRWTGKSGYTF. DNA for the CDR3: TGTGCCAGCAGCCGATGGACAGGGAAGAGTGGCTACACCTTC.

This clone was observed a few times. The chain uses TRBV4-3 and TRBJ2-2; TRBD1 agrees at 7 bases. J was trimmed by 5 bases and V by 2 bases; bases with no gene match: 2. Germline V gene data show CDR1 as LGHNA and CDR2 as YSLEER. The CDR3 is made up of 14 amino acids. The CDR3 loop reads CASSQSGQTGELFF. The CDR3 nucleotides are TGCGCCAGCAGCCAATCGGGACAGACCGGGGAGCTGTTTTTT.

The gene calls are TRBV5-6 and TRBJ2-7; TRBD1 might be the D (6 bases). V lost 2 bases and J 5 bases, leaving 14 bases between the germline ends. The CDR3 has 14 residues. CDR1 is SGHDT and CDR2 is YYEEEE in the germline V gene. This CDR3 reads CASSFLNRAHEQYV. For the CDR3, the DNA is TGTGCCAGCAGCTTTCTTAACAGGGCTCACGAGCAGTACGTC.

The genes are TRBV30 and TRBJ1-2, with 7 nucleotides matching TRBD1. The length of the CDR3 is 11 residues. The trim removed 7 bases at V and 10 bases at J, leaving 9 bases unmatched. Germline CDR1 and CDR2: GTSNPN and SVGIG (reference sequence). CDR3 bases: TGTGCCTTAGAAACAGGGGCGGACTACACCTTC. This encodes CALETGADYTF.

The chain uses TRBV9 and TRBJ2-1; TRBD2 matches 13 bases. With 3 bases clipped from V and 3 bases from J, the junction kept 3 bases outside the gene matches. Per germline, CDR1 SGDLS and CDR2 YYNGEE. This CDR3 spans 16 amino acids. CDR3 in amino acids: CASSARLAGGYNEQFF. Written as DNA, the CDR3 is TGTGCCAGCAGCGCAAGACTAGCGGGAGGCTACAATGAGCAGTTCTTC.

The genes are TRBV6-6 and TRBJ2-5; 8 nucleotides match TRBD1. J gave up 3 bases and V 7 bases, and 10 bases lay outside the gene matches. The germline V gene has CDR1 MNHNY and CDR2 SVGAGI (reference sequence). The CDR3 has 15 residues. The chain's CDR3 is CASTVIRTGKETQYF. In nucleotides, the CDR3 is TGTGCCAGCACAGTTATTAGGACAGGGAAAGAGACCCAGTACTTC.

The CDR3 sequence: CASSYAPTGGVAEQFF. CDR3 coding DNA: TGCGCCAGCAGCTACGCACCCACAGGGGGGGTCGCTGAGCAGTTCTTC. This chain uses TRBV5-1 with TRBJ2-1; a possible D gene is TRBD1 (8 bases). Germline V CDR1 and CDR2: SGHRS, YFSETQ. The CDR3 is 16 amino acids. V was clipped by 3 bases and J by 9 bases, with 22 bases between them.

This clone was detected only once. The chain couples TRBV5-6 to TRBJ1-2, with TRBD1 identical over 7 bases. J lost 5 bases, V lost 2 bases, and 3 bases had no gene match. CDR3 size: 13 residues. Per germline, CDR1 SGHDT and CDR2 YYEEEE. CDR3 loop: CASSFGQVYGYTF. DNA of the CDR3: TGTGCCAGCAGCTTCGGACAGGTTTATGGCTACACCTTC.

The chain combines TRBV11-2 with TRBJ2-3; 7 bases fit TRBD2. V lost 5 bases and J lost 6; bases outside the gene matches: 14. The CDR3 consists of 16 residues. CDR1 and CDR2 from the germline V gene are SGHAT and FQNNGV. The CDR3 is CASSNQGLPGGDTQYF. As DNA, the CDR3 is TGTGCCAGCAGCAATCAGGGACTACCAGGCGGGGATACGCAGTATTTT.

The chain couples TRBV10-2 to TRBJ1-2; D is unresolved. The CDR3 totals 12 residues. Germline values: CDR1 WSHSY, CDR2 SAAADI. V was pared by 2 bases and J by 4 bases, with 5 bases between. The CDR3 sequence: CASSEAGYGYTF. The CDR3, as DNA: TGCGCCAGCAGTGAGGCCGGCTATGGCTACACCTTC.

The chain joins TRBV27 to TRBJ2-7, with 7 nucleotides matching TRBD1. V gave up 6 bases and J gave up 5 bases; unmatched junction bases: 7. From germline, CDR1 is MNHEY and CDR2 SMNVEV (reference sequence). The CDR3 runs 13 residues. CDR3: CASRQDRAHEQYF. The CDR3 nucleotides read TGTGCCAGCAGGCAAGACAGGGCCCACGAGCAGTACTTC.

The V and J genes are TRBV19 and TRBJ1-1, with 9 bases that match TRBD1. V gave up 3 bases and J gave up 4 bases; unmatched junction bases: 6. The CDR3 contains 15 residues. From germline, CDR1 is LNHDA and CDR2 SQIVND (reference sequence). The CDR3 loop is CASSMTGGGSTEAFF. The CDR3 coding sequence is TGTGCCAGTAGTATGACAGGGGGAGGAAGCACTGAAGCTTTCTTT.

J is TRBJ1-3 and V is TRBV7-2; D is undetermined. The CDR3 spans 14 residues. V was pared by 5 bases and J by 4 bases, with 12 bases between. The germline V gene has CDR1 SGHTA and CDR2 FQGNSA. CDR3 nucleotides: TGTGCCAGCAGCGACCCGGGATACGGAAACACCATATATTTT. Protein: CASSDPGYGNTIYF.

This clone occurred once. The V call is TRBV15, the J call TRBJ1-2; the D is unclear. Germline V gene data show CDR1 as LNHNV and CDR2 as YYDKDF (reference sequence). This CDR3 contains 16 residues. With 1 base removed from V and 8 bases from J, the gap between germline ends came to 20 bases. In DNA, the CDR3 is TGTGCCACCAGCAGAGTGGGAACCGGGGTCGCACAAGGCTACACCTTC. Its protein is CATSRVGTGVAQGYTF.

This CDR3 reads CASSPWGPQETQYF. In DNA, the CDR3 is TGTGCCAGCTCACCGTGGGGCCCACAAGAGACCCAGTACTTC. The V call is TRBV18, the J call TRBJ2-5; D is perhaps TRBD1 (5 bases). Germline CDR1 and CDR2: KGHSH and LQKENI. The length of the CDR3 is 14 residues. Trimming pared 3 bases from V and 2 bases from J, leaving 10 bases between.

The chain has TRBV7-9 and TRBJ2-5, with 13 bases fitting TRBD2. Germline V gives CDR1 SEHNR, CDR2 FQNEAQ (reference sequence). This CDR3 comprises 17 residues. The junction had 6 bases not matched to a gene; V was cut back by 0 bases and J by 5 bases. The CDR3 is CASSLARTSGGRETQYF. As DNA, the CDR3 is TGTGCCAGCAGCTTAGCGCGGACTAGCGGGGGACGGGAGACCCAGTACTTC.

This rearrangement joins TRBV6-5 to TRBJ2-7, with TRBD2 identical over 7 bases. Germline CDR1 reads MNHEY; CDR2 reads SVGAGI. This CDR3 region has 13 residues. J lost 0 bases, V lost 11 bases, and 7 bases had no gene match. In nucleotides, the CDR3 is TGTGCCGGGGGGGACGGAACCTCCTACGAGCAGTACTTC. Translation: CAGGDGTSYEQYF.

The chain carries TRBV7-6 and TRBJ2-1; 11 nucleotides align to TRBD2. CDR3 length equals 18 residues. V shed 1 base and J 4 bases; nucleotides not matched to a gene: 9. Germline V gene lookup returns CDR1 SGHVS and CDR2 FNYEAQ. The CDR3 coding sequence is TGTGCCAGCAGCTTAGAGCCTGGTCTAGCGGGAGGATACAATGAGCAGTTCTTC. It translates to CASSLEPGLAGGYNEQFF.

The chain carries TRBV9 and TRBJ1-2, with D possibly being TRBD1 (6 bases). CDR3 length equals 14 residues. V was trimmed by 2 bases and J by 8 bases, leaving 16 bases between them. The germline V gene has CDR1 SGDLS and CDR2 YYNGEE. The DNA for the CDR3 is TGTGCCAGCAGCGTCCGGGACAACTTCGGAGGCTACACCTTC. Translating it yields CASSVRDNFGGYTF.

The rearrangement links TRBV5-6 to TRBJ2-7; 7 bases are a match to TRBD1. This CDR3 is built from 13 residues. Unmatched junction bases numbered 8, after V lost 4 bases and J lost 7 bases. The germline V gene encodes CDR1 SGHDT and CDR2 YYEEEE. The CDR3 DNA reads TGTGCCAGCAGCCTCGGACAGGTAGCAGAGCAGTACTTC. Translating it yields CASSLGQVAEQYF.

This sequence joins TRBV4-1 and TRBJ2-1, with D perhaps matching TRBD2 (5 bases). Germline CDR1 MGHRA, CDR2 YSYEKL. The V end lost 9 bases, the J end lost 14 bases, and 20 bases lay between the germline ends. This CDR3 comprises 12 residues. The CDR3 DNA follows: TGCGCCAGTGGACTCCTTGTGGAGGCGAAGTTCTTC. Its protein is CASGLLVEAKFF.

The chain has TRBV6-5 and TRBJ2-3; D gene ambiguous. Germline assignment: CDR1 MNHEY and CDR2 SVGAGI. There are 13 residues in the CDR3. The ends were cut back, 7 bases at V and 5 bases at J, with 13 bases in the middle. This CDR3 reads CASKVINGDTQYF. CDR3 DNA sequence: TGTGCCAGCAAAGTAATTAACGGAGATACGCAGTATTTT.